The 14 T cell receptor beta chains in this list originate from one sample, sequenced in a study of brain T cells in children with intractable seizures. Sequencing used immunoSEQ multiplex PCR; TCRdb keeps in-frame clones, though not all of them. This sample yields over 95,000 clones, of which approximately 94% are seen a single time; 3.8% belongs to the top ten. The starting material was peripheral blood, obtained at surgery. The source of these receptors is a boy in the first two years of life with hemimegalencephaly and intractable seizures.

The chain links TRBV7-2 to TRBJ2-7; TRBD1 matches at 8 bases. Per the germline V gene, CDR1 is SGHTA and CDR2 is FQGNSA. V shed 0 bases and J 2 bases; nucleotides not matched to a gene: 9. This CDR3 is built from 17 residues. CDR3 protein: CASSLATGQAIAYEQYF. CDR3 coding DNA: TGTGCCAGCAGCTTAGCAACGGGACAGGCAATTGCCTACGAGCAGTACTTC.

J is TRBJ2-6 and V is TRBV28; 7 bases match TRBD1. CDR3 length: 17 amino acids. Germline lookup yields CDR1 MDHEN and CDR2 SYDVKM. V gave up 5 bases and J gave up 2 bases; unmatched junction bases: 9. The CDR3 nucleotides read TGTGCCAGCAGTCAGACAGGGAGAGGGACTGGGGCCAACGTCCTGACTTTC. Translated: CASSQTGRGTGANVLTF.

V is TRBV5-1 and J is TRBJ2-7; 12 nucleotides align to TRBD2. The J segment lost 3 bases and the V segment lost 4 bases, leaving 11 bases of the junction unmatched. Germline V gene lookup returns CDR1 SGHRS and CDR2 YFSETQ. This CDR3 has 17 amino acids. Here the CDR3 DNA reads TGCGCCAGCAGCCCACCCGGGACTAGCGGGCTACGCTACGAGCAGTACTTC. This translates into CASSPPGTSGLRYEQYF.

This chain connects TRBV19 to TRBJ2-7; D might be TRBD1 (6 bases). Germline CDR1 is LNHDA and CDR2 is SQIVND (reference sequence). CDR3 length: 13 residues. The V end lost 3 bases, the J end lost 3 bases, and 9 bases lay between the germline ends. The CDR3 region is CASSMDSYYEQYF. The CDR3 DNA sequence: TGTGCCAGTAGTATGGACAGTTACTACGAGCAGTACTTC.

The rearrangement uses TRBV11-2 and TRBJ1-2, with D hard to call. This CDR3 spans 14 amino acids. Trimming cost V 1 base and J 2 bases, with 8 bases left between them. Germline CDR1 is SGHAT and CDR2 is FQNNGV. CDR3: CASSLGHVNYGYTF. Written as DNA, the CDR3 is TGTGCCAGCAGCTTAGGACACGTCAACTATGGCTACACCTTC.

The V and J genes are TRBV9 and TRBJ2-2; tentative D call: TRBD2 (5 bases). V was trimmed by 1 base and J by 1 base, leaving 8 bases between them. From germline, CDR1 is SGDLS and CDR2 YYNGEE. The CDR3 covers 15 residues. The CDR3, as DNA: TGTGCCAGCAGCGTATTACGGGAGAACACCGGGGAGCTGTTTTTT. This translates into CASSVLRENTGELFF.

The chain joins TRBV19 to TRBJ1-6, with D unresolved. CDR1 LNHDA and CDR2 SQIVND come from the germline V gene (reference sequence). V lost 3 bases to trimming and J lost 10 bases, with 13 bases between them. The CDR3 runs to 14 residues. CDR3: CASSMATQVSPLHF. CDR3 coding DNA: TGTGCCAGTAGTATGGCGACCCAGGTATCACCCCTCCACTTT. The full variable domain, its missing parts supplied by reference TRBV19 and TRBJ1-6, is DGGITQSPKYLFRKEGQNVTLSCEQNLNHDAMYWYRQDPGQGLRLIYYSQIVNDFQKGDIAEGYSVSREKKESFPLTVTSAQKNPTAFYLCASSMATQVSPLHFGNGTRLTVT.

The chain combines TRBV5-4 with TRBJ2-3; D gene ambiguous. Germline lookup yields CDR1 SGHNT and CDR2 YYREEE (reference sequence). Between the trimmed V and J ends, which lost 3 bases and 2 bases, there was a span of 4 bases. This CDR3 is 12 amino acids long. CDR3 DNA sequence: TGTGCCAGCAGCTCCGTCACAGATACGCAGTATTTT. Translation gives CASSSVTDTQYF.

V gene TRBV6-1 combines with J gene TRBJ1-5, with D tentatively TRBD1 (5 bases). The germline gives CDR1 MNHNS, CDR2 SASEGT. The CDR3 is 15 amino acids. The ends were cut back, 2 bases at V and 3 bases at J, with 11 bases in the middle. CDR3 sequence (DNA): TGTGCCAGCAGTGAATGGGGGGTCGCCAATCAGCCCCAGCATTTT. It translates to CASSEWGVANQPQHF.

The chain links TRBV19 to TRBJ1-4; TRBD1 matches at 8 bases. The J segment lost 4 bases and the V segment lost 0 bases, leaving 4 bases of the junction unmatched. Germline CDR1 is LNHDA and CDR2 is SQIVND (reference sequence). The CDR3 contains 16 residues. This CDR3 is CASSIDGQGLNEKLFF. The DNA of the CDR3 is TGTGCCAGTAGTATAGATGGACAGGGACTTAATGAAAAACTGTTTTTT.

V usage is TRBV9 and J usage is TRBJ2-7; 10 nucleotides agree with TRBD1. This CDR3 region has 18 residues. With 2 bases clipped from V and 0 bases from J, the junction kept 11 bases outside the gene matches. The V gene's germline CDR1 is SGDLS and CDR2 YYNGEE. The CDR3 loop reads CASSVGEGGQGSSYEQYF. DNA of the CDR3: TGTGCCAGCAGCGTTGGAGAGGGGGGACAGGGGAGCTCCTACGAGCAGTACTTC.

CDR3 residues: CASSQRQRRFRPGSYNEQFF. The DNA for the CDR3 is TGCGCCAGCAGCCAACGCCAGAGGAGATTCCGGCCTGGCTCCTACAATGAGCAGTTCTTC. V usage is TRBV4-3 and J usage is TRBJ2-1; no clear D gene. The CDR3 totals 20 residues. With 2 bases removed from V and 0 bases from J, the gap between germline ends came to 23 bases. Germline V gives CDR1 LGHNA, CDR2 YSLEER.

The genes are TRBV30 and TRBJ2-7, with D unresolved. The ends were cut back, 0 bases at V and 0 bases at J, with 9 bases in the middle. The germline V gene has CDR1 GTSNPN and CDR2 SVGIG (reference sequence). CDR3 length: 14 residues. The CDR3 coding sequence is TGTGCCTGGAGTGTAGCTCTACGCTCCTACGAGCAGTACTTC. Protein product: CAWSVALRSYEQYF.

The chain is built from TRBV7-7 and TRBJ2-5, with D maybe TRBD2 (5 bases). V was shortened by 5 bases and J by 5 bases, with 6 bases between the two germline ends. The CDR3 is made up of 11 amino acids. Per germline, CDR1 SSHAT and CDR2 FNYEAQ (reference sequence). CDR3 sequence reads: CASSPGETQYF. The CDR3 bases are TGTGCCAGCAGCCCGGGGGAGACCCAGTACTTC.